This T cell receptor beta chain originates from a study of blood T cell repertoires in COVID-19. This clone was picked up one time. The CDR3 spans 14 residues. CDR1 is KGHSH and CDR2 is LQKENI in the germline V gene. V was clipped by 3 bases and J by 5 bases; unmatched bases: 3. Authors' processing steps: Reference gene primer amplification gave nucleated cell count estimates. Profiling relied on immunoSEQ multiplex PCR, and the TCRdb table lists in-frame clones only, not all of them. The V and J calls and the clone size are those of that table, but D and trimming were determined from the DNA. The profile covers about 190,000 clones, with around 84% appearing a single time and roughly a fifth taken by the ten largest.

The V call is TRBV18, the J call TRBJ2-1; 8 nucleotides match TRBD2. The TCR was taken from a human donor in a cohort sampled during active COVID-19. Sample: peripheral blood. CDR3 amino acids: CASSPKAGDNEQFF. The CDR3 bases are TGTGCCAGCTCACCCAAAGCGGGAGACAATGAGCAGTTCTTC.